This TCR beta chain derives from a study of blood T cell repertoires in COVID-19. Produced via immunoSEQ multiplex PCR; TCRdb's table is partial and in-frame only. Of approximately 220,000 clones in the sample, around 87% are singletons; the top ten hold approximately 6%. Looked up from germline, CDR1 is MDHEN and CDR2 is SYDVKM. The CDR3 totals 13 residues. Trimming pared 6 bases from V and 8 bases from J, leaving 14 bases between. This chain links TRBV28 with TRBJ2-1, with TRBD2 as a possible D gene (6 bases). This receptor was obtained from a man in his fifties or sixties who had recovered from COVID-19. Material for sequencing was peripheral blood. The CDR3 DNA is TGTGCCAGCAGCCGGGAGAATCTTGATGAGCAGTTCTTC. It yields the protein CASSRENLDEQFF.